The 12 T cell receptor beta chains in this list originate from one sample, sequenced in a study of regulatory T cells in long-lasting Graves disease. Indicated time point: persistent/refractory GD, antithyroid drugs over 5 years with positive TRAb. The TCR library was prepared using RNA isolated from PBMCs. Arm-PCR with iRepertoire HTBI primers amplified the CDR3 regions for these TCR beta libraries. TCRdb independently ran MiXCR on the multiplex PCR reads; one entry per CDR3 protein. The sample yields approximately 400,000 distinct CDR3 sequences, around 20% seen once. This specimen was peripheral blood mononuclear cells (PBMCs), taken when the disease was refractory, from a patient treated with antithyroid drugs. The source of these receptors is a female donor with Graves disease.

About this clonotype itself: This may come from a read error, since a much larger clone is one base off. Since the CDR3 does not end with the conserved phenylalanine or tryptophan, this likely comes from a read error. The chain is built from TRBV28 and TRBJ2-7; 7 nucleotides agree with TRBD1. J lost 3 bases, V lost 8 bases, and 4 bases had no gene match. CDR1 is MDHEN, CDR2 SYDVKM, per germline. The CDR3 is made up of 12 amino acids. The DNA for the CDR3 is TGTGCCAGCCGGGACAGATTCTACGAGCAGTACCTC. Its translation: CASRDRFYEQYL.

The V gene is TRBV30, the J gene TRBJ2-3, with D perhaps matching TRBD2 (6 bases). Deletions cut 1 base from V and 6 bases from J, with 8 bases between. Germline V gene lookup returns CDR1 GTSNPN and CDR2 SVGIG (reference sequence). This CDR3 region has 12 residues. The CDR3 DNA reads TGTGCCTGGAGTGAGAGCGGGGATACGCAGTATTTT. It translates to CAWSESGDTQYF. Based on the CDR3 plus reference TRBV30 and TRBJ2-3, the full variable domain is SQTIHQWPATLVQPVGSPLSLECTVEGTSNPNLYWYRQAAGRGLQLLFYSVGIGQISSEVPQNLSASRPQDRQFILSSKKLLLSDSGFYLCAWSESGDTQYFGPGTRLTVL.

There are many counts of this clonotype. For the CDR3, the DNA is TGTGCCAGCAGCAAGACAGGGGCTCCCTACGAGCAGTACTTC. It codes for CASSKTGAPYEQYF. This chain uses TRBV28 with TRBJ2-7; 8 bases map to TRBD1. This CDR3 is 14 amino acids long. Trimming cost V 6 bases and J 2 bases; bases outside gene matches: 6. Germline lookup yields CDR1 MDHEN and CDR2 SYDVKM.

This clonotype was observed many times. The gene calls are TRBV2 and TRBJ1-2; D may be TRBD1 (6 bases). The CDR3 covers 19 residues. V was shortened by 0 bases and J by 3 bases, with 23 bases between the two germline ends. Germline lookup yields CDR1 SNHLY and CDR2 FYNNEI. The CDR3 coding sequence is TGTGCCAGCAGTGAAGCGTTCTTTGGGGGGCTTAAACCCCACTATGGCTACACCTTC. Its protein product is CASSEAFFGGLKPHYGYTF.

This clonotype was seen a handful of times. The chain recombines TRBV30 with TRBJ2-2, with D perhaps TRBD1 or TRBD2 (5 bases each). CDR3 length: 15 residues. The V end was cut by 0 bases, the J end by 5 bases, with 13 bases between. Germline V gene sequence: CDR1 GTSNPN, CDR2 SVGIG (reference sequence). The CDR3 spells CAWSVLGTATGELFF. The DNA for the CDR3 is TGTGCCTGGAGTGTTTTAGGGACGGCAACCGGGGAGCTGTTTTTT.

In this sample, this clonotype turned up many times. The V and J genes are TRBV20-1 and TRBJ1-1, with D unresolved. The CDR3 covers 12 residues. Germline CDR1 DFQATT, CDR2 SNEGSKA (reference sequence). Trimming stripped 5 bases from V and 5 bases from J, with 12 bases between. In DNA, the CDR3 is TGCAGTGCTTCCCCCGTGAGGACTGAAGCTTTCTTT. Encoded protein: CSASPVRTEAFF.

The gene calls are TRBV20-1 and TRBJ2-7, with TRBD2 identical over 10 bases. The CDR3 consists of 16 residues. The germline V gene encodes CDR1 DFQATT and CDR2 SNEGSKA (reference sequence). V dropped 4 bases and J dropped 4; count of bases not matched to a gene: 13. The CDR3 here is CSANALTSGKGYEQYF. CDR3 nucleotides: TGCAGTGCTAATGCCCTTACTAGCGGGAAGGGTTACGAGCAGTACTTC.

The genes are TRBV12-3 or TRBV12-4 and TRBJ1-2; D not certain. The CDR3 runs 12 residues. The V end lost 6 bases, the J end lost 5 bases, and 10 bases lay between the germline ends. CDR3 protein: CASSTIVYGYTF. The CDR3 DNA reads as TGTGCCAGCAGCACGATTGTGTATGGCTACACCTTC.

The rearrangement uses TRBV7-3 and TRBJ2-3, with 14 nucleotides matching TRBD2. V was pared by 4 bases and J by 9 bases, with 9 bases of the junction left unmatched. The CDR3 runs to 16 residues. Per germline, CDR1 SGHTA and CDR2 FQGTGA. The CDR3 reads CASSSGTSGRLGTQYF. For the CDR3, the DNA is TGTGCCAGCAGCTCTGGGACTAGCGGGAGACTGGGCACGCAGTATTTT.

This clonotype appeared a few times. CDR3 DNA sequence: TGTGCCTGGACGCGGGATGAAAAACTGTTTTTT. Translation gives CAWTRDEKLFF. V is TRBV30 and J is TRBJ1-4; D not resolved. CDR3 length: 11 residues. V gave up 4 bases and J gave up 6 bases, with 6 bases separating them. Germline V gives CDR1 GTSNPN, CDR2 SVGIG (reference sequence).

In this sample, this clonotype turned up many times. The rearrangement links TRBV27 to TRBJ1-2, with unresolved D. V was cut by 2 bases and J by 8 bases, with 9 bases left in between. The CDR3 length is 12 residues. Germline CDR1 MNHEY, CDR2 SMNVEV (reference sequence). The CDR3 region has the DNA TGTGCCAGCAGTTTAAAGGGTAGAGGCTACACCTTC. It specifies CASSLKGRGYTF.

A few counts support this clonotype. V and J are TRBV28 and TRBJ2-3; D is undetermined. The V gene's germline CDR1 is MDHEN and CDR2 SYDVKM. The CDR3 length is 15 residues. Trimming stripped 6 bases from V and 1 base from J, with 14 bases between. The CDR3 region has the DNA TGTGCCAGCAGCCACGAACGGGCACGCACAGATACGCAGTATTTT. Residues: CASSHERARTDTQYF.